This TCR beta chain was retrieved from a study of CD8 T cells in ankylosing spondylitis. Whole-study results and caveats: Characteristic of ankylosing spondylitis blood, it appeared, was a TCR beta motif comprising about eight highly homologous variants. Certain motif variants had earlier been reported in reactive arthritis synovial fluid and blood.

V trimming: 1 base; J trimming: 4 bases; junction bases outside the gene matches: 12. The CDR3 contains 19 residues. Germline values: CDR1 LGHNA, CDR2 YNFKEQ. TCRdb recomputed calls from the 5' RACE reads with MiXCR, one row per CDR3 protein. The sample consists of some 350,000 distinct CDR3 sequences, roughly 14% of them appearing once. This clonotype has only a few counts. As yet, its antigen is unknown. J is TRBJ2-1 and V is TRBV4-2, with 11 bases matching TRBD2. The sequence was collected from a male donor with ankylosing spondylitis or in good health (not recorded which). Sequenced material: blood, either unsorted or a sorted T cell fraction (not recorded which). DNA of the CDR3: TGTGCCAGCAGCCAAGTACACCAACTAGCGGGAGTTCTATACAATGAGCAGTTCTTC. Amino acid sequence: CASSQVHQLAGVLYNEQFF.